This T cell receptor (beta chain) is from a study of blood T cell repertoires in COVID-19 (dated by TCRdb to 2019 to 2021). For the wider study: Samples from collaborators originated in the United States, Italy and Spain and spanned both the acute and convalescent phases of COVID-19. The prospective study material was composed of cDNA or gDNA derived from T cells, B-cell-depleted T cells, or PBMCs. Deeply sampled blood TCRbeta repertoires from subjects exposed to, actively infected with, or recovered from COVID-19 were included in the dataset. The repertoires were made available in a free public database intended to serve as a resource for research on the immune response to SARS-CoV-2. Samples came from the ongoing ImmuneRACE study (first 160 participants) plus 1,254 subjects from 6 global collaborators. A de-identified subject ID, COVID-19 status, age in years and sex were almost always included in the sample metadata. Where available, HLA class I and class II types were taken from metadata supplied by the sample provider and were not determined by assay-based typing. Study-wide conclusions, independent of this receptor: Clinical and demographic metadata were provided uncurated, with the amount varying by source and participant.

Notes on this clone: Its binding antigen is unknown. No much larger clonotype is one base removed from it; base qualities were not supplied.

TCRbeta CDR3 regions were amplified from genomic DNA by means of the immunoSEQ Assay, a bias-controlled multiplex PCR. In the source study's methods: Within the assay, amplification of reference gene primers was used to estimate how many nucleated cells each sample contained. To quantify the absolute abundance of each unique TCRbeta CDR3 rearrangement, sequence reads were collapsed and filtered. Productive Simpson clonality was computed per sample as the square root of Simpson's diversity index over productive rearrangements. What TCRdb holds here is the immuneACCESS table cut down to in-frame rearrangements. Part of the clones is not present; checked against another copy, under half of the missing clones reflect an unresolved V gene, and the others are unexplained. Clonal size and the V and J genes are those of that table, whereas D and trimming came from the DNA. The sample contains 20,000 to 30,000 clones, approximately 94% of them found a single time. 8% of the sample rests with the top ten.

Whole blood was collected in K2EDTA tubes by collaborating institutions according to the institutions' own protocols. For TCRbeta analysis, collaborators shipped samples in one of three forms: frozen whole blood, isolated PBMCs, or DNA extracted from either of those sample types. Sequencing was carried out using peripheral blood. The clonotype comes from a human donor in a cohort sampled during active COVID-19.

The DNA sequence is as follows: TGTGCCTGGAGGAGGGGACAGGGAGCCACAGATACGCAGTATTTT. Its translation reads: CAWRRGQGATDTQYF. The rearranged chain carries TRBV30 and TRBJ2-3, with 9 junctional bases fitting TRBD1. Based on the germline V gene (reference sequence), the CDR1 and CDR2 sequences are GTSNPN and SVGIG. The cysteine opens and the phenylalanine closes a CDR3 of 15 amino acids. CDR3 DNA only is kept here, 45 bases in frame from base 1. V lost 3 bases and J lost 2 bases, and the count of bases not matched to a germline gene is 6.